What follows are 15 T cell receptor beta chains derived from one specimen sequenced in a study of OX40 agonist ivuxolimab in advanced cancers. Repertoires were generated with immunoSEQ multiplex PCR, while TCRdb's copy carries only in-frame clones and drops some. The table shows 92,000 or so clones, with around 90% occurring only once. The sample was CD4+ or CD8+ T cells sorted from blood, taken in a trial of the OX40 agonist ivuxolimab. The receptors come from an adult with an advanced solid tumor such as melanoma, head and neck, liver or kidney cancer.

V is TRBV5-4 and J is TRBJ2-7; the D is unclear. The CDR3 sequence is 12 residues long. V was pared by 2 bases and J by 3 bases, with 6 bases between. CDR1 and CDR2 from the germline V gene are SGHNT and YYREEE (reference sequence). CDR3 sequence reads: CASSFDYYEQYF. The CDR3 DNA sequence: TGTGCCAGCAGCTTTGATTACTACGAGCAGTACTTC.

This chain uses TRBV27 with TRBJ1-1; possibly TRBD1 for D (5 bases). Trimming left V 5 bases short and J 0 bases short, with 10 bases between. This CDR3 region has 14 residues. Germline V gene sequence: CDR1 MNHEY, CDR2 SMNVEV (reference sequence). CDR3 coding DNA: TGTGCCAGCAGTAGGGGACCGATGAACACTGAAGCTTTCTTT. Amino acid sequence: CASSRGPMNTEAFF.

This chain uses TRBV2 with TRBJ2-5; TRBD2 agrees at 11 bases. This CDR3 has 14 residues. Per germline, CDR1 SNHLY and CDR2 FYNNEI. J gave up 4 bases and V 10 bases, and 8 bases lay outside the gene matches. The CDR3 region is CATQLAGALETQYF. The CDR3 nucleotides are TGTGCCACCCAACTAGCGGGAGCCTTAGAGACCCAGTACTTC.

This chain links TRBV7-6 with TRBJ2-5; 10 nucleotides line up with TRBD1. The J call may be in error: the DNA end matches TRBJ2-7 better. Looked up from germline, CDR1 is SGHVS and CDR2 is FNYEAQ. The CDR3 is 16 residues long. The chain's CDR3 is CASSPSRDRGVYEQYF. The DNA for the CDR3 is TGTGCCAGCAGCCCGTCCCGGGACAGGGGTGTGTACGAGCAGTACTTC.

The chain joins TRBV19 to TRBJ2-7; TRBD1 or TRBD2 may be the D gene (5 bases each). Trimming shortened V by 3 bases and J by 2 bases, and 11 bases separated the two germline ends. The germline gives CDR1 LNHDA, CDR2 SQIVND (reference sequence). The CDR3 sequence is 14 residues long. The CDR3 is CASSIRDGAYEQYF. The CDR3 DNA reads TGTGCCAGTAGTATCCGGGACGGAGCCTACGAGCAGTACTTC.

CDR3 bases: TGTGCCAGCAGCTTCTCACAGACCTCGAACACTGAAGCTTTCTTT. It yields the protein CASSFSQTSNTEAFF. The chain links TRBV7-9 to TRBJ1-1; D is uncertain. This CDR3 is built from 15 residues. V lost 3 bases to trimming and J lost 1 base, with 12 bases between them. From germline, CDR1 is SEHNR and CDR2 FQNEAQ (reference sequence).

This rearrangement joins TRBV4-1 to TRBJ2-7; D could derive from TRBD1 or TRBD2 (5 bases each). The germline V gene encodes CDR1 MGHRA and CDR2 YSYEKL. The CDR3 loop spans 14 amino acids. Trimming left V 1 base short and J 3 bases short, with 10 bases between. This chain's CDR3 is CASSQGDGLYEQYF. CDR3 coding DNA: TGCGCCAGCAGCCAAGGGGACGGACTCTACGAGCAGTACTTC.

In nucleotides, the CDR3 is TGTGCCTGGGAACGTAGAGGTACAGATACGCAGTATTTT. Translating it yields CAWERRGTDTQYF. This chain connects TRBV30 to TRBJ2-3; the D is unclear. The germline V and J ends were trimmed by 5 bases and 3 bases, with 12 bases remaining between them. The CDR3 consists of 13 residues. Germline loops: CDR1 GTSNPN, CDR2 SVGIG (reference sequence).

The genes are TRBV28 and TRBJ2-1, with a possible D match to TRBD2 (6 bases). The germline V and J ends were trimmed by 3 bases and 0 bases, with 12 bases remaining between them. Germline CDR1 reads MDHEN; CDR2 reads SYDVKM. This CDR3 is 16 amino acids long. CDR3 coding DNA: TGTGCCAGCAGTTTCCCTAGCGTGAGCTCCTACAATGAGCAGTTCTTC. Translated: CASSFPSVSSYNEQFF.

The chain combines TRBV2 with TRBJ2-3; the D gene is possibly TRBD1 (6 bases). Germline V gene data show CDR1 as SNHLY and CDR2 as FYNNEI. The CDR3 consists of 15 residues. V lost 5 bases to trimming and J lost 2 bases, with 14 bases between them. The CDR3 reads CASSNRDRTTDTQYF. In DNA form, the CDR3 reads TGTGCCAGCAGTAATAGAGACAGGACCACAGATACGCAGTATTTT.

In nucleotides, the CDR3 is TGTGCCAGCAGTTTAGTTGGGGGATACGAGCAGTACTTC. Translation: CASSLVGGYEQYF. The chain links TRBV27 to TRBJ2-7; D assignment may be TRBD1 or TRBD2 (5 bases each). Germline CDR1 MNHEY, CDR2 SMNVEV (reference sequence). V lost 2 bases and J 4 bases, leaving 9 bases between the germline ends. The length of the CDR3 is 13 residues.

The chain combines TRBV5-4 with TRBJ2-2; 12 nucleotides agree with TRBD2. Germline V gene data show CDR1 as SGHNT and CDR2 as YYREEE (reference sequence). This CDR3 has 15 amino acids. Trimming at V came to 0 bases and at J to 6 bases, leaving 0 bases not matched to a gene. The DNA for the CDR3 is TGTGCCAGCAGCTTGGCTAGCGGGAGGGCCGGGGAGCTGTTTTTT. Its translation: CASSLASGRAGELFF.

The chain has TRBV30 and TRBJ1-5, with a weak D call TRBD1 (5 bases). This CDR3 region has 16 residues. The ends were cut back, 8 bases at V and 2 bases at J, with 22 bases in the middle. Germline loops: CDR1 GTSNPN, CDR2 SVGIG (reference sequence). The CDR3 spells CADGVDSHRRNQPQHF. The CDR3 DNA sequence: TGTGCCGACGGTGTAGACAGTCATAGACGCAATCAGCCCCAGCATTTT.

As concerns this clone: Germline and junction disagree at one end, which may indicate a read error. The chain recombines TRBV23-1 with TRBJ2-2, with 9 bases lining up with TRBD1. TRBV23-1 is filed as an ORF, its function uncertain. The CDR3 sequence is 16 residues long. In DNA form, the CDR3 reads TGCGCCAGCAGTCCTCCGGAGACAGGGGGGGACCGGGGAGCTGTTTTT. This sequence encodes CASSPPETGGDRGAVF.

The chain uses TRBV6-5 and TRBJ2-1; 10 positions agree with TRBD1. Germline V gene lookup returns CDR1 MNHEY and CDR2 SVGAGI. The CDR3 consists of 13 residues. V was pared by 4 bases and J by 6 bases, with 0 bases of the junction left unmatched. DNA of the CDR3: TGTGCCAGCAGTTGGACAGGGGGCAATGAGCAGTTCTTC. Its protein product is CASSWTGGNEQFF.